Sequencing of this T cell receptor beta chain was carried out in a study of blood T cell repertoires in COVID-19. In the study overall: Sites in the United States, Italy and Spain provided acute and convalescent COVID-19 samples. PBMCs, B-cell-depleted T cells, or T cells provided the cDNA or gDNA that made up the material.

In the original analysis: Amplifying reference gene primers gave estimates of nucleated cell counts. Sequenced by immunoSEQ multiplex PCR; TCRdb stores in-frame clones only, minus some. The DNA was the basis for D and trimming; V, J and clone size are from that table. The table lists tens of thousands of clones, around 89% of them singletons. The CDR3 contains 15 residues. The material sequenced was peripheral blood. This chain connects TRBV21-1 to TRBJ1-5. TRBV21-1 is deemed a pseudogene. This receptor was taken from a woman of 80 years or more with acute or convalescent COVID-19. CDR3 sequence: CASSKVAGGDQPQHF. The DNA for the CDR3 is TGTGCCAGCAGCAAAGTTGCGGGGGGCGATCAGCCCCAGCATTTT.